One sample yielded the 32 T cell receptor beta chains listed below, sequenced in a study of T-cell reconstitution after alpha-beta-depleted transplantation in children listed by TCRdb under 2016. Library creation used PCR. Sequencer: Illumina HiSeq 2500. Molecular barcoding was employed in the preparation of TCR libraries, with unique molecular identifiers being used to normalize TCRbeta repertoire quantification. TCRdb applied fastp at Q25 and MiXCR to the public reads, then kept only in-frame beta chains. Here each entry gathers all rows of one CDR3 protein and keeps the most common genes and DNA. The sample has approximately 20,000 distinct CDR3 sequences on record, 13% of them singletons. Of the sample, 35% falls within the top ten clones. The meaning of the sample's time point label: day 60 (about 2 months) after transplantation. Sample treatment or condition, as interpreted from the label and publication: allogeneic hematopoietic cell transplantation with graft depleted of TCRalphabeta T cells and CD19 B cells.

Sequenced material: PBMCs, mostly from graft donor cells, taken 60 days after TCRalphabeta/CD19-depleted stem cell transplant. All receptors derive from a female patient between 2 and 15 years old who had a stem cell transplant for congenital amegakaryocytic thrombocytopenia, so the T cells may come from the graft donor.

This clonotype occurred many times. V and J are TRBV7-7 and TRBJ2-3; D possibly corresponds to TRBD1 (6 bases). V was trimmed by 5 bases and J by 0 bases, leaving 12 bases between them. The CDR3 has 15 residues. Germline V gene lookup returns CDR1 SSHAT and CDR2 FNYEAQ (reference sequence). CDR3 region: CASSAGDRSTDTQYF. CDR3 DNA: TGTGCCAGCAGCGCAGGTGACAGGAGCACAGATACGCAGTATTTT. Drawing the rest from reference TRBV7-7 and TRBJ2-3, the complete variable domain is GAGVSQSPRYKVTKRGQDVTLRCDPISSHATLYWYQQALGQGPEFLTYFNYEAQPDKSGLPSDRFSAERPEGSISTLTIQRTEQRDSAMYRCASSAGDRSTDTQYFGPGTRLTVL.

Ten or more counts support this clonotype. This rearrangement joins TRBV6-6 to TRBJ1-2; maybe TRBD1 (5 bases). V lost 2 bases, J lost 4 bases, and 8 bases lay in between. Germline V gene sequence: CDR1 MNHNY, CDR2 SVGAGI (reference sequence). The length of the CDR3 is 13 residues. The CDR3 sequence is CASSYERGYGYTF. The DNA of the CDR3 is TGTGCCAGCAGTTACGAGAGGGGCTATGGCTACACCTTC.

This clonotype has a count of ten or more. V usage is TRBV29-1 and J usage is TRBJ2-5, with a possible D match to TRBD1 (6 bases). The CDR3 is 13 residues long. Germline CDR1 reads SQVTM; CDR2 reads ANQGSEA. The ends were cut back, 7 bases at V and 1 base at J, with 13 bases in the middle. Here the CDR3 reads CSGLGAVQETQYF. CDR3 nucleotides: TGCAGCGGCTTGGGGGCGGTCCAAGAGACCCAGTACTTC.

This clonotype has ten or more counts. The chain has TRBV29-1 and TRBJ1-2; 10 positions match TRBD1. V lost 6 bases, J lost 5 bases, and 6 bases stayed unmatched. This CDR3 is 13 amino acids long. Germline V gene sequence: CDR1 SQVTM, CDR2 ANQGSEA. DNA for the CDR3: TGCAGCGTCGCACCGGGACAGGGGTATGGCTACACCTTC. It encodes CSVAPGQGYGYTF.

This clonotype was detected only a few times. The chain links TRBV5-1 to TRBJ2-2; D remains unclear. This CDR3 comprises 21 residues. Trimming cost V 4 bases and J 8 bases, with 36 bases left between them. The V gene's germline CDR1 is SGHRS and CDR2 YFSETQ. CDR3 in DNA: TGCGCCAGCAGCCCCAGGCTGGGGATGAGGTCCTCGCCTTTCCTTTGGGGGGAGCTGTTTTTT. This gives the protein CASSPRLGMRSSPFLWGELFF.

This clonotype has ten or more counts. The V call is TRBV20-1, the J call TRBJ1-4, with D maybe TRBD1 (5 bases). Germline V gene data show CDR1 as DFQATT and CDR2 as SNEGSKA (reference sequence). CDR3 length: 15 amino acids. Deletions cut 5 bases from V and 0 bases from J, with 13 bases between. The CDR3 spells CSAWPGGTTNEKLFF. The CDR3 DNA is TGCAGTGCTTGGCCCGGGGGAACAACTAATGAAAAACTGTTTTTT.

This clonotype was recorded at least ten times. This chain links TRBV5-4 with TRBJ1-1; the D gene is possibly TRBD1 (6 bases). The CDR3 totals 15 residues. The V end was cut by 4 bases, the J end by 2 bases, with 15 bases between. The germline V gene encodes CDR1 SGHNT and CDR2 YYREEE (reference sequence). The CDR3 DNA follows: TGTGCCAGCAGCGAGAGGAGGGGGGGAAACACTGAAGCTTTCTTT. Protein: CASSERRGGNTEAFF.

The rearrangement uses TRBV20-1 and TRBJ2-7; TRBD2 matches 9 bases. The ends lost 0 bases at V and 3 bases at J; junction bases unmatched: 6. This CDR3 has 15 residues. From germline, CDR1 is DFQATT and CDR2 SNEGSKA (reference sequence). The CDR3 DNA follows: TGCAGTGCTAGAGATAGCCTAGCGGGATACTACGAGCAGTACTTC. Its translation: CSARDSLAGYYEQYF.

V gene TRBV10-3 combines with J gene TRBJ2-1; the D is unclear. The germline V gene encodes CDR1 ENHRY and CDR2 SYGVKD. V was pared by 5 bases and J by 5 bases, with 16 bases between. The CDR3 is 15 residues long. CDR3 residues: CAISPGGNINNEQFF. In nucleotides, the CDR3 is TGTGCCATCAGTCCAGGTGGCAACATCAACAATGAGCAGTTCTTC.

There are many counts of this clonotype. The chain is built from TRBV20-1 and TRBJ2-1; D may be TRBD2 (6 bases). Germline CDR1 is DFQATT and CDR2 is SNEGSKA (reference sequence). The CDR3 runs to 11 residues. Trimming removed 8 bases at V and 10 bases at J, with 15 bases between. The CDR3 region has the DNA TGCAGTCCTCATAGCGGCAGGGAGCAGTTCTTC. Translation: CSPHSGREQFF.

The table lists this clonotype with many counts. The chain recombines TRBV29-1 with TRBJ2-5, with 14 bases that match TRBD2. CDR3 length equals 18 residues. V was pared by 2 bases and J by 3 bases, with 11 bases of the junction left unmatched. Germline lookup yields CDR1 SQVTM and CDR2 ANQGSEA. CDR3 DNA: TGCAGCGTTGAATTTCTTCTGGGACTAGCGGGAGTCAAAGAGACCCAGTACTTC. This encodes CSVEFLLGLAGVKETQYF.

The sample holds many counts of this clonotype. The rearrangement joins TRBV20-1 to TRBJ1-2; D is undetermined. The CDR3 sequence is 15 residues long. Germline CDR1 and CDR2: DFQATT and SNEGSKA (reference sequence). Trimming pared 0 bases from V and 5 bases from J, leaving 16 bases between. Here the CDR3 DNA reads TGCAGTGCTAGAGATCTTATCCTCAGAACTTATGGCTACACCTTC. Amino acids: CSARDLILRTYGYTF.

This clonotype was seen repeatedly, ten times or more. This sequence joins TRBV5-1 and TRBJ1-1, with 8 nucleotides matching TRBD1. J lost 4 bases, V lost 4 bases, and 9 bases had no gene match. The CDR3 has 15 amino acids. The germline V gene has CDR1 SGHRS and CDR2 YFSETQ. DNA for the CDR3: TGCGCCAGCAGCCCCGGGACAGGATCGCCCACTGAAGCTTTCTTT. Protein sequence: CASSPGTGSPTEAFF.

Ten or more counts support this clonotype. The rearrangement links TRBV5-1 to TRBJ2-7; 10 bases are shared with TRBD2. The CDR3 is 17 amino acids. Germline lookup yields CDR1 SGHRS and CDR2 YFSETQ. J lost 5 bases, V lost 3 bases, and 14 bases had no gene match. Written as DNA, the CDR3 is TGCGCCAGCAGCTCCGGACTAGCGGCCTCCGGGGGTGACGAGCAGTACTTC. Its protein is CASSSGLAASGGDEQYF.

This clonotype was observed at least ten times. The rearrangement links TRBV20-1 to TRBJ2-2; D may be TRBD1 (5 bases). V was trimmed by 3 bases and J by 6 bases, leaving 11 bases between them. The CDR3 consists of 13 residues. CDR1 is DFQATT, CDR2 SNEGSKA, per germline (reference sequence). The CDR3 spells CSASPGIPGELFF. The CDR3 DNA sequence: TGCAGTGCTAGCCCAGGGATCCCCGGGGAGCTGTTTTTT.

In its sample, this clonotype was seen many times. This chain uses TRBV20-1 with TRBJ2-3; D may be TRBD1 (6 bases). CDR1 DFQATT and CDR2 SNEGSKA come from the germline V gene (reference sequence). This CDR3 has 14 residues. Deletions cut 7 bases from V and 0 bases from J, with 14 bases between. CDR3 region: CSVRGLSSTDTQYF. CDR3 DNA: TGCAGTGTCAGGGGTCTTTCTAGCACAGATACGCAGTATTTT.

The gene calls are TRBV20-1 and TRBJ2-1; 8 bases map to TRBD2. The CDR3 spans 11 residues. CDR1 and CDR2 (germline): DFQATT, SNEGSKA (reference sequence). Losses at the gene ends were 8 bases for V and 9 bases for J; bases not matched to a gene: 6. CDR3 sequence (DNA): TGCAGTTATAGCGGGGAAACTGAGCAGTTCTTC. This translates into CSYSGETEQFF.

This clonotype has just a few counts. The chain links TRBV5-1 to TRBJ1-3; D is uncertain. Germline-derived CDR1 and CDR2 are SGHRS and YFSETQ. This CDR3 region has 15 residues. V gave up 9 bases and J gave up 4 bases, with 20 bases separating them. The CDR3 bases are TGCGCCATTCATCCCCTGGCAAAAGCAGGAAACACCATATATTTT. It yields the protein CAIHPLAKAGNTIYF. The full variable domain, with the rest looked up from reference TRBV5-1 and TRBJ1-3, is KAGVTQTPRYLIKTRGQQVTLSCSPISGHRSVSWYQQTPGQGLQFLFEYFSETQRNKGNFPGRFSGRQFSNSRSEMNVSTLELGDSALYLCAIHPLAKAGNTIYFGEGSWLTVV.

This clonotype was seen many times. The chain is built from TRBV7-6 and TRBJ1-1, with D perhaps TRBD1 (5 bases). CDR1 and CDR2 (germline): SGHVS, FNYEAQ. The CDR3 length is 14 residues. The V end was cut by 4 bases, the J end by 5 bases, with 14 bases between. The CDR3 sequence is CASSSAGGATEAFF. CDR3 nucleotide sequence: TGTGCCAGCAGCTCCGCGGGTGGGGCGACTGAAGCTTTCTTT.

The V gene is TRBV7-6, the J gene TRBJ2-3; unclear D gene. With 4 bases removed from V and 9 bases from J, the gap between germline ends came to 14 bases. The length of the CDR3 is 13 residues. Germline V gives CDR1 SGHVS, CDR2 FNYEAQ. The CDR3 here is CASSSRTPGTQYF. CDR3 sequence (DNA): TGTGCCAGCAGCTCCAGAACCCCAGGAACGCAGTATTTT.

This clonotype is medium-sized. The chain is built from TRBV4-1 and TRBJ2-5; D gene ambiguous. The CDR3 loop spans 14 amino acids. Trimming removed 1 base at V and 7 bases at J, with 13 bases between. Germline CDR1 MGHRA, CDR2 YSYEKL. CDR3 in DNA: TGCGCCAGCAGCCAAGTGCTCAGACCCGCGACCCAGTACTTC. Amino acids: CASSQVLRPATQYF.

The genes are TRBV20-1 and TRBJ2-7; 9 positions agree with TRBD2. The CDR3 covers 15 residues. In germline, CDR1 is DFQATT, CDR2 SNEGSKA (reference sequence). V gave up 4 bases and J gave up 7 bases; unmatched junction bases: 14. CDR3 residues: CSATLGSSGINEQYF. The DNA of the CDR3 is TGCAGTGCTACCCTGGGGTCTAGCGGGATCAATGAGCAGTACTTC.

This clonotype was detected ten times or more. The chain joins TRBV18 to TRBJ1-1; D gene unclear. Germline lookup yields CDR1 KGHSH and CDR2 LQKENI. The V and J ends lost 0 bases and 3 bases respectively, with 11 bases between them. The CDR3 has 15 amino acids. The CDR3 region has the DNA TGTGCCAGCTCACCACCGGTCCCCAGAGACACTGAAGCTTTCTTT. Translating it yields CASSPPVPRDTEAFF.

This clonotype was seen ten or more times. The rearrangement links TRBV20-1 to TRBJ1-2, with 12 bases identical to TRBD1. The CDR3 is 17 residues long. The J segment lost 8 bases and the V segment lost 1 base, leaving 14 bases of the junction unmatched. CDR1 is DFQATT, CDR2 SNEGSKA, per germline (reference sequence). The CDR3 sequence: CSARASGTGGVKFGYTF. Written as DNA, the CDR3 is TGCAGTGCTAGAGCATCCGGGACAGGGGGCGTTAAGTTCGGCTACACCTTC.

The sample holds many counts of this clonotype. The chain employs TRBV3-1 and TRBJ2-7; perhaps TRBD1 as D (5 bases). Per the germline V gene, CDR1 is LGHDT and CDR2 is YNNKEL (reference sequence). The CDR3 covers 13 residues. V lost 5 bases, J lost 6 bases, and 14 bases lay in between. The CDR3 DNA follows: TGTGCCAGCAGCGCGAGCAGGGTCAGCGAGCAGTACTTC. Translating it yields CASSASRVSEQYF.

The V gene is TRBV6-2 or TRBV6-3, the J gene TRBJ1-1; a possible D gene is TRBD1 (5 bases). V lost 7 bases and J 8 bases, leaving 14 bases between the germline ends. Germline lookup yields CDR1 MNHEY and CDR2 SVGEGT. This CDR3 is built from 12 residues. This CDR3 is CASNLGTTEAFF. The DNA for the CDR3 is TGTGCCAGCAATTTAGGGACGACCGAAGCTTTCTTT.

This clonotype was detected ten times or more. The CDR3 sequence is CASSQELAGAYEQYF. The CDR3 bases are TGTGCCAGCAGCCAAGAACTAGCGGGCGCCTACGAGCAGTACTTC. This chain links TRBV3-1 with TRBJ2-7; 9 nucleotides line up with TRBD2. Losses at the gene ends were 0 bases for V and 2 bases for J; bases not matched to a gene: 2. This CDR3 has 15 residues. Looked up from germline, CDR1 is LGHDT and CDR2 is YNNKEL (reference sequence).

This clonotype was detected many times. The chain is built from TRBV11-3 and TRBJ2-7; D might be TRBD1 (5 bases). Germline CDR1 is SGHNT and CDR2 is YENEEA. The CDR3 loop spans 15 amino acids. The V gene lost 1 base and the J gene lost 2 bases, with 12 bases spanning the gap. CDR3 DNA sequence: TGTGCCAGCAGCTTAGGACGGGCAGGGACCTACGAGCAGTACTTC. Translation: CASSLGRAGTYEQYF.

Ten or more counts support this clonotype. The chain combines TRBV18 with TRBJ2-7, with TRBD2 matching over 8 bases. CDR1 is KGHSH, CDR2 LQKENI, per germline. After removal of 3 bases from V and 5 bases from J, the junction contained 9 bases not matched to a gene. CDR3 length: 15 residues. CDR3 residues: CASSPDGTSFHEQYF. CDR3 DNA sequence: TGTGCCAGCTCACCGGACGGGACTAGTTTCCACGAGCAGTACTTC.

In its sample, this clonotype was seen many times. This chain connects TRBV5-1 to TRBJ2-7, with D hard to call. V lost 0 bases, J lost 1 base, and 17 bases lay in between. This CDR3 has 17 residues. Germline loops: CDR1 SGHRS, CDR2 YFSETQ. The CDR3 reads CASSLVRRLHLSYEQYF. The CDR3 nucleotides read TGCGCCAGCAGCTTGGTGCGGCGGCTCCACCTTTCCTACGAGCAGTACTTC. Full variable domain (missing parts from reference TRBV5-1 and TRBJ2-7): KAGVTQTPRYLIKTRGQQVTLSCSPISGHRSVSWYQQTPGQGLQFLFEYFSETQRNKGNFPGRFSGRQFSNSRSEMNVSTLELGDSALYLCASSLVRRLHLSYEQYFGPGTRLTVT.

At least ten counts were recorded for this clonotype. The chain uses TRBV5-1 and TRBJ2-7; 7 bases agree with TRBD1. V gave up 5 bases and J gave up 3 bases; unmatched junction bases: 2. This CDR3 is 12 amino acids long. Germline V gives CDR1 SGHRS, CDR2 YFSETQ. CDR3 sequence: CASRAGGYEQYF. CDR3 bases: TGCGCCAGCAGAGCAGGGGGCTACGAGCAGTACTTC.

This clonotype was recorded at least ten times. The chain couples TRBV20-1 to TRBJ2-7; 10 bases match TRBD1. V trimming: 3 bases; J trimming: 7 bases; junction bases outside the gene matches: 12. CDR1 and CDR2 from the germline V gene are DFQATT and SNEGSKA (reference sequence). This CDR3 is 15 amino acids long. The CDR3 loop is CSARVSGTGAVEQYF. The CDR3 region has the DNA TGCAGTGCTAGGGTGTCGGGGACAGGGGCTGTGGAGCAGTACTTC.